One and the same sample provided the 27 T cell receptor beta chains below, sequenced in a study of regulatory T cells in long-lasting Graves disease. Arm-PCR of CDR3 regions and iRepertoire HTBI primers were the basis on which TCR beta libraries were built. TCRdb reprocessed the multiplex PCR reads via MiXCR and lists one record per CDR3 protein. The table records a few hundred thousand distinct CDR3 sequences, approximately 13% of them present only once. Time point reported: newly diagnosed GD, antithyroid drugs for less than 3 months. The authors made the TCR library using RNA they extracted from PBMCs. Separately, the same data were catalogued under a study of T cells in Graves' hyperthyroidism and ophthalmopathy.

Here the sequenced sample was peripheral blood mononuclear cells (PBMCs), taken at new diagnosis, from a patient treated with antithyroid drugs. The receptors stem from a man aged 30 to 45 with Graves disease.

There are many counts of this clonotype. V is TRBV7-2 and J is TRBJ2-1; TRBD2 aligns across 11 bases. V lost 6 bases and J lost 2; bases outside the gene matches: 9. Per germline, CDR1 SGHTA and CDR2 FQGNSA. The CDR3 covers 17 residues. The CDR3 spells CASSLRLAGMTYNEQFF. CDR3 sequence (DNA): TGTGCCAGCAGTCTTCGACTAGCGGGAATGACCTACAATGAGCAGTTCTTC. Full variable domain (outside the CDR3, taken from reference TRBV7-2 and TRBJ2-1): GAGVSQSPSNKVTEKGKDVELRCDPISGHTALYWYRQSLGQGLEFLIYFQGNSAPDKSGLPSDRFSAERTGGSVSTLTIQRTQQEDSAVYLCASSLRLAGMTYNEQFFGPGTRLTVL.

This clonotype came up a few times. V and J are TRBV7-9 and TRBJ2-1; D not certain. Between the trimmed V and J ends, which lost 3 bases and 5 bases, there was a span of 11 bases. Germline CDR1 and CDR2: SEHNR and FQNEAQ (reference sequence). The CDR3 has 14 residues. CDR3 sequence (DNA): TGTGCCAGCAGCTTTTTTGGTCGGGACAATGAGCAGTTCTTC. Translation gives CASSFFGRDNEQFF.

This clonotype showed up many times. The gene calls are TRBV6-5 and TRBJ2-7; D could derive from TRBD1 or TRBD2 (6 bases each). CDR1 MNHEY and CDR2 SVGAGI come from the germline V gene. This CDR3 is 15 amino acids long. With 2 bases removed from V and 5 bases from J, the gap between germline ends came to 16 bases. CDR3 nucleotide sequence: TGTGCCAGCAGTTACGCTGGGGGGCCGAATAACGAGCAGTACTTC. Residues: CASSYAGGPNNEQYF.

This clonotype was found many times. The chain combines TRBV2 with TRBJ1-3; possible D gene TRBD1, 5 bases. Germline loops: CDR1 SNHLY, CDR2 FYNNEI. The CDR3 runs 12 residues. The ends were cut back, 5 bases at V and 6 bases at J, with 8 bases in the middle. The CDR3 DNA reads TGTGCCAGCAGTCCAGGGTTAAACACCATATATTTT. This encodes CASSPGLNTIYF.

The V and J genes are TRBV4-1 and TRBJ2-1, with 9 bases lining up with TRBD2. This CDR3 is 15 amino acids long. Germline-derived CDR1 and CDR2 are MGHRA and YSYEKL. V shed 2 bases and J 2 bases; nucleotides not matched to a gene: 1. The CDR3 here is CASSQPSGAYNEQFF. In DNA form, the CDR3 reads TGCGCCAGCAGCCAACCTAGCGGGGCCTACAATGAGCAGTTCTTC.

At least ten counts were recorded for this clonotype. The chain couples TRBV2 to TRBJ1-1; D remains ambiguous. Germline V gene sequence: CDR1 SNHLY, CDR2 FYNNEI. V lost 4 bases and J lost 11, with 11 bases in between. The CDR3 length is 11 residues. DNA for the CDR3: TGTGCCAGCAGTGCAACGCCTGGCGCTTTCTTT. This gives the protein CASSATPGAFF.

The V and J genes are TRBV5-1 and TRBJ2-7, with TRBD1 matching over 9 bases. The germline V gene encodes CDR1 SGHRS and CDR2 YFSETQ. V lost 4 bases, J lost 4 bases, and 6 bases stayed unmatched. The CDR3 length is 14 residues. Here the CDR3 DNA reads TGCGCCAGCAGCATCGGGACAGGGAATTACGAGCAGTACTTC. Translating gives CASSIGTGNYEQYF.

This clonotype was counted at least ten times. The rearrangement joins TRBV11-2 to TRBJ2-7, with D hard to call. Deletions cut 2 bases from V and 6 bases from J, with 8 bases between. Germline loops: CDR1 SGHAT, CDR2 FQNNGV. The CDR3 is made up of 12 amino acids. CDR3 protein: CASSLIGAEQYF. CDR3 DNA sequence: TGTGCCAGCAGCTTAATAGGCGCCGAGCAGTACTTC.

V usage is TRBV24-1 and J usage is TRBJ2-6, with 8 positions matching TRBD1. Per germline, CDR1 KGHDR and CDR2 SFDVKD. Losses at the gene ends were 2 bases for V and 4 bases for J; bases not matched to a gene: 6. This CDR3 contains 17 residues. In DNA, the CDR3 is TGTGCCACCAGTGATTCCGGCAGGGGGCTAGGGGCCAACGTCCTGACTTTC. It translates to CATSDSGRGLGANVLTF.

The table lists this clonotype with many counts. The chain is built from TRBV29-1 and TRBJ1-1, with a possible D match to TRBD1 (5 bases). Germline V CDR1 and CDR2: SQVTM, ANQGSEA. V was shortened by 3 bases and J by 4 bases, with 15 bases between the two germline ends. This CDR3 comprises 14 residues. The CDR3 nucleotides are TGCAGCGTTGACAGGTGGGGGTCCGGCACTGAAGCTTTCTTT. As protein: CSVDRWGSGTEAFF.

Points on this clonotype: As the CDR3 is not closed by the conserved phenylalanine or tryptophan, this likely results from a read error. J is TRBJ2-6 and V is TRBV9, with no clear D. The germline V gene has CDR1 SGDLS and CDR2 YYNGEE. Between the trimmed V and J ends, which lost 0 bases and 3 bases, there was a span of 7 bases. The CDR3 consists of 15 residues. CDR3: CASSVGVGGANVLTS. CDR3 in DNA: TGTGCCAGCAGCGTAGGGGTGGGTGGGGCCAACGTCCTGACTTCC.

In this sample, this clonotype turned up many times. The chain joins TRBV11-1 to TRBJ1-1; 9 positions match TRBD1. The CDR3 has 15 amino acids. Germline CDR1 SGHAT, CDR2 FQDESV (reference sequence). The junction had 5 bases not matched to a gene; V was cut back by 5 bases and J by 1 base. The DNA of the CDR3 is TGTGCCAGCAGCCACCGGACAGGGGCGAACACTGAAGCTTTCTTT. Its translation is CASSHRTGANTEAFF.

CDR3 sequence reads: CASIRRVQETQYF. Here the CDR3 DNA reads TGTGCCAGCATCAGAAGGGTTCAAGAGACCCAGTACTTC. The chain combines TRBV7-8 with TRBJ2-5; D uncertain. This CDR3 is 13 amino acids long. The V end lost 7 bases, the J end lost 2 bases, and 11 bases lay between the germline ends. CDR1 is SGHVS and CDR2 is FQNEAQ in the germline V gene.

This clonotype showed up many times. The chain carries TRBV20-1 and TRBJ2-7, with 7 bases identical to TRBD1. V trimming: 2 bases; J trimming: 4 bases; junction bases outside the gene matches: 5. The germline V gene encodes CDR1 DFQATT and CDR2 SNEGSKA (reference sequence). The CDR3 extends over 13 amino acids. CDR3 nucleotides: TGCAGTGCTAGACGGGACAGTTTGTACGAGCAGTACTTC. It is translated as CSARRDSLYEQYF.

This clonotype has just a few counts. The chain couples TRBV15 to TRBJ2-1; tentative D call: TRBD2 (6 bases). Trimming stripped 7 bases from V and 0 bases from J, with 10 bases between. Germline CDR1 reads LNHNV; CDR2 reads YYDKDF (reference sequence). The CDR3 is made up of 14 amino acids. The CDR3 DNA follows: TGTGCCACCAAGGCGGGGAGCTCCTACAATGAGCAGTTCTTC. It translates to CATKAGSSYNEQFF.

This clonotype was seen many times. This rearrangement joins TRBV29-1 to TRBJ2-7; the match to TRBD1 covers 7 bases. V lost 5 bases to trimming and J lost 4 bases; unmatched junction nucleotides: 8. CDR1 and CDR2 (germline): SQVTM, ANQGSEA. This CDR3 contains 13 residues. CDR3 sequence reads: CSVSPGQLYEQYF. DNA of the CDR3: TGCAGCGTTTCTCCGGGACAGCTATACGAGCAGTACTTC.

The chain couples TRBV5-5 to TRBJ1-5; TRBD1 matches at 8 bases. V shed 1 base, J shed 6 bases, and the junction held 9 bases outside the gene matches. Germline CDR1 reads SGHKS; CDR2 reads YYEKEE (reference sequence). The CDR3 has 16 amino acids. DNA for the CDR3: TGTGCCAGCAGCTTGATTGGACAGGGCGGGGGTCAGCCCCAGCATTTT. Protein sequence: CASSLIGQGGGQPQHF. Full variable domain (missing parts from reference TRBV5-5 and TRBJ1-5): DAGVTQSPTHLIKTRGQQVTLRCSPISGHKSVSWYQQVLGQGPQFIFQYYEKEERGRGNFPDRFSARQFPNYSSELNVNALLLGDSALYLCASSLIGQGGGQPQHFGDGTRLSIL.

There are a few counts of this clonotype. The rearrangement joins TRBV20-1 to TRBJ2-5; no firm D call. Germline assignment: CDR1 DFQATT and CDR2 SNEGSKA (reference sequence). V shed 1 base and J shed 2 bases, with 5 bases lying between them. The CDR3 extends over 12 amino acids. In DNA, the CDR3 is TGCAGTGCTAGAGTATTACAAGAGACCCAGTACTTC. It encodes CSARVLQETQYF.

The sample holds many counts of this clonotype. The gene calls are TRBV28 and TRBJ1-1; the match to TRBD1 covers 7 bases. With 9 bases clipped from V and 3 bases from J, the junction kept 1 base outside the gene matches. In germline, CDR1 is MDHEN, CDR2 SYDVKM. The CDR3 consists of 11 residues. The CDR3 DNA reads as TGTGCCAGTGACAGGGACACTGAAGCTTTCTTT. Protein sequence: CASDRDTEAFF.

The J gene is TRBJ2-3, the V gene TRBV5-1; D gene unclear. Looked up from germline, CDR1 is SGHRS and CDR2 is YFSETQ. The V end lost 1 base, the J end lost 3 bases, and 6 bases lay between the germline ends. This CDR3 has 13 amino acids. CDR3 nucleotides: TGCGCCAGCAGCTTGTTAATAACAGATACGCAGTATTTT. Its protein product is CASSLLITDTQYF.

This clonotype was counted many times. The J gene is TRBJ1-1, the V gene TRBV6-5, with D perhaps matching TRBD1 (6 bases). V was trimmed by 2 bases and J by 0 bases, leaving 13 bases between them. Germline CDR1 reads MNHEY; CDR2 reads SVGAGI. The CDR3 has 16 amino acids. The CDR3, as DNA: TGTGCCAGCAGTTACCCTACCGGGACACTGAACACTGAAGCTTTCTTT. Protein sequence: CASSYPTGTLNTEAFF.

In its sample, this clonotype was seen many times. The rearrangement uses TRBV2 and TRBJ2-1; 12 bases are shared with TRBD2. This CDR3 has 13 amino acids. The germline CDR1 and CDR2 sequences are SNHLY and FYNNEI. The J segment lost 9 bases and the V segment lost 8 bases, leaving 5 bases of the junction unmatched. CDR3 amino acids: CASGLAGNSEQFF. Here the CDR3 DNA reads TGTGCCAGCGGACTAGCGGGAAATAGTGAGCAGTTCTTC.

This clonotype was counted at least ten times. The DNA for the CDR3 is TGTGCCAGCACTCGGGAGATCACCATTAACTATGGCTACACCTTC. It is translated as CASTREITINYGYTF. The gene calls are TRBV7-2 and TRBJ1-2; D gene ambiguous. V was shortened by 7 bases and J by 1 base, with 16 bases between the two germline ends. The CDR3 sequence is 15 residues long. Germline V gene data show CDR1 as SGHTA and CDR2 as FQGNSA.

V usage is TRBV30 and J usage is TRBJ2-2; D ambiguous. The ends were cut back, 0 bases at V and 5 bases at J, with 13 bases in the middle. This CDR3 comprises 15 residues. Germline V gene lookup returns CDR1 GTSNPN and CDR2 SVGIG (reference sequence). CDR3 residues: CAWSVVGSDTGELFF. For the CDR3, the DNA is TGTGCCTGGAGTGTAGTAGGGTCAGATACCGGGGAGCTGTTTTTT.

This clonotype has ten or more counts. The chain combines TRBV14 with TRBJ2-1; 11 bases align to TRBD2. Trimming cost V 4 bases and J 8 bases; bases outside gene matches: 7. Germline CDR1 SGHDN, CDR2 FVKESK. CDR3 size: 15 residues. The CDR3 sequence: CASSPVAGGVDEQFF. The CDR3 DNA reads as TGTGCCAGCAGCCCCGTAGCGGGAGGGGTTGATGAGCAGTTCTTC.

V usage is TRBV27 and J usage is TRBJ2-2; no clear D. Looked up from germline, CDR1 is MNHEY and CDR2 is SMNVEV (reference sequence). V lost 1 base to trimming and J lost 3 bases, with 9 bases between them. The CDR3 has 15 amino acids. CDR3 nucleotides: TGTGCCAGCAGTTTATTGGGGAAATACACCGGGGAGCTGTTTTTT. This sequence encodes CASSLLGKYTGELFF.

The table lists this clonotype with many counts. The chain recombines TRBV3-1 with TRBJ2-1; 7 nucleotides align to TRBD2. The germline V gene has CDR1 LGHDT and CDR2 YNNKEL (reference sequence). The CDR3 length is 14 residues. V lost 0 bases, J lost 8 bases, and 4 bases stayed unmatched. The CDR3 DNA reads as TGTGCCAGCAGCCAAGACCCTAGCGGCTATGAGCAGTTCTTC. Its protein is CASSQDPSGYEQFF.